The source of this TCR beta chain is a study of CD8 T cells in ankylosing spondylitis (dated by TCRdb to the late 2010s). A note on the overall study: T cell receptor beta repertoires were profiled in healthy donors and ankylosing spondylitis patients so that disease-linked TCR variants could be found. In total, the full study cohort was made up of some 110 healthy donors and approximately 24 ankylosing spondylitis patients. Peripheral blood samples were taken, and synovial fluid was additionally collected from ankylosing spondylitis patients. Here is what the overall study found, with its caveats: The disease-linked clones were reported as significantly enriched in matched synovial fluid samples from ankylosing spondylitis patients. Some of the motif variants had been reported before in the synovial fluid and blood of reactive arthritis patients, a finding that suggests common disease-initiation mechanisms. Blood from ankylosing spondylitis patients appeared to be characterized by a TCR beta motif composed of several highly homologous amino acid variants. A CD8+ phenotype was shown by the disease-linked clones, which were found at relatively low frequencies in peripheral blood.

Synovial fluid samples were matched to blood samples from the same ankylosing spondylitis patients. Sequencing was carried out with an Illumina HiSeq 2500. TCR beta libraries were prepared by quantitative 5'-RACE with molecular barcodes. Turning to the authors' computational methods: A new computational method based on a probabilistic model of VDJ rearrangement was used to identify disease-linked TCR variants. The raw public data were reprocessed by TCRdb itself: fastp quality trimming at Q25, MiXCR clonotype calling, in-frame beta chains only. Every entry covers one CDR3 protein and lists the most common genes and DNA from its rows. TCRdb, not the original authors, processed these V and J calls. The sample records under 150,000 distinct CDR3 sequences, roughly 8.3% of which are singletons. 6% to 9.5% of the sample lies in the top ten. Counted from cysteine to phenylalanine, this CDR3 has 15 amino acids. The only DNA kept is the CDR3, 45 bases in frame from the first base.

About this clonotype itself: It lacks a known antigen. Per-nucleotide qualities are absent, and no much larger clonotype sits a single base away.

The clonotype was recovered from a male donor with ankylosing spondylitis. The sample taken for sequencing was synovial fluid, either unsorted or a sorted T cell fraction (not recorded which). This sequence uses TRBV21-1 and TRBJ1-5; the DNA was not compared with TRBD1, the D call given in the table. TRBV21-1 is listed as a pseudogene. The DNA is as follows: TGTGCCAGCCCAGACCCTACAGGCTACTATCAGCCCCAGCATTTT. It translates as CASPDPTGYYQPQHF.